The 21 T cell receptor beta chains below all came from one sample that was sequenced in a study of T cell changes during pregnancy in multiple sclerosis. Repertoires were generated with immunoSEQ multiplex PCR, while TCRdb's copy carries only in-frame clones and drops some. The table has 58,000 or so clones, roughly nine tenths seen once. The source was CD4+ T cells from peripheral blood mononuclear cells, collected in the third trimester of pregnancy. These receptors were taken from a female donor with multiple sclerosis, enrolled in a pregnancy study.

The gene calls are TRBV4-2 and TRBJ2-7, with D possibly TRBD1 on 5 matching bases. From germline, CDR1 is LGHNA and CDR2 YNFKEQ. The CDR3 extends over 16 amino acids. V shed 3 bases and J shed 3 bases, with 18 bases lying between them. The CDR3 sequence: CASSHLDSDRIYEQYF. CDR3 nucleotides: TGTGCCAGCAGCCACCTAGACAGCGATCGTATCTACGAGCAGTACTTC.

This chain connects TRBV4-1 to TRBJ1-5, with TRBD1 identical over 7 bases. The CDR3 runs 15 residues. V was pared by 0 bases and J by 4 bases, with 3 bases of the junction left unmatched. Per the germline V gene, CDR1 is MGHRA and CDR2 is YSYEKL. The CDR3 is CASSQDGTENQPQHF. The CDR3 DNA is TGCGCCAGCAGCCAAGATGGGACAGAAAATCAGCCCCAGCATTTT.

The chain is built from TRBV7-2 and TRBJ2-7, with TRBD2 as a possible D gene (5 bases). Germline values: CDR1 SGHTA, CDR2 FQGNSA. The CDR3 spans 12 residues. Trimming left V 2 bases short and J 8 bases short, with 10 bases between. The CDR3 DNA is TGTGCCAGCAGCTTATCCGGGGTTAAGCAGTACTTC. Its translation: CASSLSGVKQYF.

There are a few counts of this clone. The identical CDR3 is also encoded by other nucleotide sequences in the sample. This chain links TRBV7-2 with TRBJ1-1, with TRBD1 identical over 9 bases. V dropped 5 bases and J dropped 4; count of bases not matched to a gene: 5. The germline V gene encodes CDR1 SGHTA and CDR2 FQGNSA. The length of the CDR3 is 14 residues. This CDR3 reads CASSPGQGRTEAFF. In DNA form, the CDR3 reads TGTGCCAGCAGCCCGGGACAGGGACGCACTGAAGCTTTCTTT.

This CDR3 reads CAIGRQGSGSPLHF. Here the CDR3 DNA reads TGTGCCATCGGGAGACAGGGGTCAGGTTCACCCCTCCACTTT. This sequence joins TRBV10-3 and TRBJ1-6, with 8 bases matching TRBD1. V was clipped by 8 bases and J by 9 bases; unmatched bases: 9. Germline V CDR1 and CDR2: ENHRY, SYGVKD. CDR3 length: 14 residues.

The V call is TRBV19, the J call TRBJ1-1; TRBD1 matches 8 bases. The V gene's germline CDR1 is LNHDA and CDR2 SQIVND (reference sequence). V shed 4 bases and J 0 bases; nucleotides not matched to a gene: 4. The CDR3 spans 15 residues. The chain's CDR3 is CASSTRGPVNTEAFF. CDR3 sequence (DNA): TGTGCCAGTAGTACCAGGGGGCCGGTGAACACTGAAGCTTTCTTT. Together with reference TRBV19 and TRBJ1-1, the CDR3 gives the full variable domain: DGGITQSPKYLFRKEGQNVTLSCEQNLNHDAMYWYRQDPGQGLRLIYYSQIVNDFQKGDIAEGYSVSREKKESFPLTVTSAQKNPTAFYLCASSTRGPVNTEAFFGQGTRLTVV.

The genes are TRBV5-1 and TRBJ1-1, with D possibly being TRBD1 (5 bases). From germline, CDR1 is SGHRS and CDR2 YFSETQ. CDR3 length: 15 amino acids. V lost 0 bases and J 1 base, leaving 10 bases between the germline ends. Here the CDR3 DNA reads TGCGCCAGCAGCTTGGCTATCGGGGGGAACACTGAAGCTTTCTTT. The encoded protein is CASSLAIGGNTEAFF.

The chain employs TRBV29-1 and TRBJ2-3, with D perhaps matching TRBD2 (5 bases). Trimming left V 4 bases short and J 2 bases short, with 10 bases between. The CDR3 has 13 amino acids. Germline CDR1 SQVTM, CDR2 ANQGSEA. This CDR3 is CSVGGGSTDTQYF. CDR3 nucleotides: TGCAGCGTTGGCGGAGGCTCCACAGATACGCAGTATTTT.

The J gene is TRBJ1-4, the V gene TRBV6-1; 7 nucleotides agree with TRBD1. Germline trimming cut 6 bases from V and 7 bases from J; bases unmatched to any gene: 8. This CDR3 has 14 amino acids. Germline values: CDR1 MNHNS, CDR2 SASEGT. The CDR3 DNA reads as TGTGCCAGCAGCAGACAGGGCGACGCTGAAAAACTGTTTTTT. This encodes CASSRQGDAEKLFF.

This clone was seen a single time. V usage is TRBV5-1 and J usage is TRBJ2-5, with 12 bases fitting TRBD2. The CDR3 consists of 16 residues. With 0 bases clipped from V and 3 bases from J, the junction kept 3 bases outside the gene matches. The germline V gene has CDR1 SGHRS and CDR2 YFSETQ. CDR3 nucleotides: TGCGCCAGCAGCTTGGTGGCTAGCGGGGGGGAAGAGACCCAGTACTTC. It codes for CASSLVASGGEETQYF.

This CDR3 is CASSDGGPWQPQHF. The CDR3 DNA reads TGTGCCAGTAGTGACGGGGGGCCGTGGCAGCCCCAGCATTTT. The J gene is TRBJ1-5, the V gene TRBV19; maybe TRBD1 (6 bases). V was clipped by 5 bases and J by 7 bases, with 15 bases between them. CDR1 is LNHDA and CDR2 is SQIVND in the germline V gene (reference sequence). The CDR3 is made up of 14 amino acids.

The V call is TRBV14, the J call TRBJ1-1, with D possibly matching TRBD1 (6 bases). CDR3 length: 13 residues. Trimming took off 4 bases at V and 6 bases at J, with 12 bases between the two ends. Germline V lookup: CDR1 SGHDN, CDR2 FVKESK. As DNA, the CDR3 is TGTGCCAGCAGCCTTACAGGGTTGTCTGAAGCTTTCTTT. This gives the protein CASSLTGLSEAFF. The entire variable domain, with the rest obtained from reference TRBV14 and TRBJ1-1, is as follows: EAGVTQFPSHSVIEKGQTVTLRCDPISGHDNLYWYRRVMGKEIKFLLHFVKESKQDESGMPNNRFLAERTGGTYSTLKVQPAELEDSGVYFCASSLTGLSEAFFGQGTRLTVV.

The chain employs TRBV10-2 and TRBJ1-6; D ambiguous. Germline V gives CDR1 WSHSY, CDR2 SAAADI. This CDR3 has 14 amino acids. Trimming stripped 8 bases from V and 7 bases from J, with 15 bases between. CDR3 nucleotides: TGCGCCAGCGTTGGAGGGCTAGCGAATTCACCCCTCCACTTT. It specifies CASVGGLANSPLHF.

V gene TRBV6-6 combines with J gene TRBJ2-3, with TRBD2 identical over 8 bases. Trimming at V came to 10 bases and at J to 4 bases, leaving 16 bases not matched to a gene. CDR3 length: 16 residues. Germline-derived CDR1 and CDR2 are MNHNY and SVGAGI (reference sequence). This CDR3 is CATSMPTGRAADTQYF. The CDR3 DNA is TGTGCCACCTCAATGCCAACCGGGAGGGCCGCAGATACGCAGTATTTT.

The rearrangement uses TRBV29-1 and TRBJ1-1; a possible D gene is TRBD1 (5 bases). V shed 6 bases and J shed 0 bases, with 14 bases lying between them. This CDR3 comprises 14 residues. Germline CDR1 and CDR2: SQVTM and ANQGSEA. The CDR3 region has the DNA TGCAGCGTCCGACGGACGGACATGAACACTGAAGCTTTCTTT. Its translation: CSVRRTDMNTEAFF.

This sequence joins TRBV30 and TRBJ2-1; the match to TRBD2 covers 9 bases. V lost 0 bases, J lost 4 bases, and 7 bases stayed unmatched. The germline V gene has CDR1 GTSNPN and CDR2 SVGIG (reference sequence). The CDR3 loop spans 16 amino acids. DNA of the CDR3: TGTGCCTGGAGTGTACTTGGGCTAGCGGGGTACAATGAGCAGTTCTTC. Amino acid sequence: CAWSVLGLAGYNEQFF.

The chain employs TRBV7-9 and TRBJ1-3, with a tentative D call TRBD1 (5 bases). CDR1 is SEHNR, CDR2 FQNEAQ, per germline (reference sequence). The V end was cut by 5 bases, the J end by 0 bases, with 14 bases between. The CDR3 loop spans 16 amino acids. CDR3 coding DNA: TGTGCCAGCAGCCTCAGGGAGGACTTCTCTGGAAACACCATATATTTT. It codes for CASSLREDFSGNTIYF.

This clone was picked up one time. The chain links TRBV6-6 to TRBJ2-7; tentative D call: TRBD1 (5 bases). CDR1 and CDR2 (germline): MNHNY, SVGAGI (reference sequence). V was shortened by 4 bases and J by 2 bases, with 12 bases between the two germline ends. The CDR3 runs 14 residues. The CDR3 bases are TGTGCCAGCAGTTTAACAGGCGAGACCTACGAGCAGTACTTC. Protein: CASSLTGETYEQYF.

This sequence joins TRBV7-9 and TRBJ2-2; weak D call: TRBD2 (5 bases). This CDR3 has 15 amino acids. Germline CDR1 SEHNR, CDR2 FQNEAQ (reference sequence). Deletions cut 3 bases from V and 1 base from J, with 9 bases between. CDR3 sequence reads: CASSFHEGNTGELFF. Written as DNA, the CDR3 is TGTGCCAGCAGCTTTCATGAGGGGAACACCGGGGAGCTGTTTTTT. Variable domain in full (rest from reference TRBV7-9 and TRBJ2-2): DTGVSQNPRHKITKRGQNVTFRCDPISEHNRLYWYRQTLGQGPEFLTYFQNEAQLEKSRLLSDRFSAERPKGSFSTLEIQRTEQGDSAMYLCASSFHEGNTGELFFGEGSRLTVL.

The chain joins TRBV18 to TRBJ2-3; 9 bases agree with TRBD2. Looked up from germline, CDR1 is KGHSH and CDR2 is LQKENI. CDR3 length equals 16 residues. V was pared by 0 bases and J by 7 bases, with 8 bases of the junction left unmatched. The CDR3 sequence is CASSPPFLAGPNTQYF. For the CDR3, the DNA is TGTGCCAGCTCACCACCTTTTCTAGCGGGACCGAATACGCAGTATTTT.

This sequence joins TRBV18 and TRBJ2-3; a weak D match, TRBD2 (6 bases). Germline CDR1 reads KGHSH; CDR2 reads LQKENI. Trimming cost V 3 bases and J 5 bases, with 15 bases left between them. The CDR3 is 15 amino acids. The CDR3 spells CASSPSVAGQDTQYF. CDR3 sequence (DNA): TGTGCCAGCTCACCTTCGGTTGCGGGGCAAGATACGCAGTATTTT.